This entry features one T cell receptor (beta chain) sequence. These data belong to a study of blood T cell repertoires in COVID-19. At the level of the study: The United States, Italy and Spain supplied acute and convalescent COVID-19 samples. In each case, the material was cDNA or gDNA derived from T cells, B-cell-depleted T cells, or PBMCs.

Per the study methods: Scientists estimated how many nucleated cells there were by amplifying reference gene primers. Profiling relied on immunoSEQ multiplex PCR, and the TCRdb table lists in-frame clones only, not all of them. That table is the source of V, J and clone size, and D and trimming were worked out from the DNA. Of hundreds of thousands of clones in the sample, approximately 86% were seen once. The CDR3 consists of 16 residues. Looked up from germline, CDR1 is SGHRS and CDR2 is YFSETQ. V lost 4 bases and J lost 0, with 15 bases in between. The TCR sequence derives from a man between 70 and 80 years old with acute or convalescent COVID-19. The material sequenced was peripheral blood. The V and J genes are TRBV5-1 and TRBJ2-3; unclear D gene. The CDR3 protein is CASSLGSGSSTDTQYF. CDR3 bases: TGCGCCAGCAGCCTAGGTAGTGGGTCCAGCACAGATACGCAGTATTTT.